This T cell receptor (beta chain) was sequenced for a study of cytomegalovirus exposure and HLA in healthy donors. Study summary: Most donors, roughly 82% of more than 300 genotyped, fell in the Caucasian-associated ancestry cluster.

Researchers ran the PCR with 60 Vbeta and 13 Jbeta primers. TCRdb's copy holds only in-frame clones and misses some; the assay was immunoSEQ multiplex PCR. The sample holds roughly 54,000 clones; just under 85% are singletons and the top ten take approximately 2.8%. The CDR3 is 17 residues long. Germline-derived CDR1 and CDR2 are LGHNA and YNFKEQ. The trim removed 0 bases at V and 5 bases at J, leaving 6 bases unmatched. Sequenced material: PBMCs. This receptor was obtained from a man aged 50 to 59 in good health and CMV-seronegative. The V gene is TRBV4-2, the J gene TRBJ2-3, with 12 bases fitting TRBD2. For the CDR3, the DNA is TGTGCCAGCAGCCAAGATACGACTAGCGGGGGAGGAGATACGCAGTATTTT. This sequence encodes CASSQDTTSGGGDTQYF.